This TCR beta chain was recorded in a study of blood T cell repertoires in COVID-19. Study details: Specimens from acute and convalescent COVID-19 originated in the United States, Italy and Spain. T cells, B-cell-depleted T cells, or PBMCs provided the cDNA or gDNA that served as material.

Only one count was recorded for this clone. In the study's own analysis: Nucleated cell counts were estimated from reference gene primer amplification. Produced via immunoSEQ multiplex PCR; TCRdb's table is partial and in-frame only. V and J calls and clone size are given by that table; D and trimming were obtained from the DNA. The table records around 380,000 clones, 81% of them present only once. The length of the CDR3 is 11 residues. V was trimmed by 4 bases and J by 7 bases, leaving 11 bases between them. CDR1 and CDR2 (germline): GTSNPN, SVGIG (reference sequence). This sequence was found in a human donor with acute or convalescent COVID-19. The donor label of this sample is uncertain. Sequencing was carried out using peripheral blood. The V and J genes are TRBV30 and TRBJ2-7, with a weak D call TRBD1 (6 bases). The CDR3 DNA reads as TGTGCCTGGACAACAGGGCGGGAGCAGTACTTC. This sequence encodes CAWTTGREQYF.